These 6 T cell receptor beta chains came from one sample sequenced in a study of blood T cell repertoires in COVID-19. The assay was immunoSEQ multiplex PCR, and TCRdb's table has in-frame clones only and misses some. The sample shows 250,000 to 300,000 clones, over 70% of them seen only once. The sequenced sample consisted of peripheral blood. These receptors all come from a woman between 65 and 79 years old with COVID-19, enrolled during active disease.

V gene TRBV6-6 combines with J gene TRBJ1-5, with TRBD1 identical over 7 bases. The CDR3 is 14 amino acids. The J segment lost 3 bases and the V segment lost 6 bases, leaving 5 bases of the junction unmatched. Germline CDR1 MNHNY, CDR2 SVGAGI (reference sequence). The CDR3 reads CASRWTGINQPQHF. The CDR3 DNA reads TGTGCCAGCAGATGGACAGGAATCAATCAGCCCCAGCATTTT.

The chain uses TRBV4-1 and TRBJ2-7, with TRBD2 identical over 9 bases. Germline lookup yields CDR1 MGHRA and CDR2 YSYEKL. V shed 1 base, J shed 2 bases, and the junction held 6 bases outside the gene matches. This CDR3 comprises 16 residues. As DNA, the CDR3 is TGCGCCAGCAGCCAAGGCGGGCTAGCGGGACCCTACGAGCAGTACTTC. This gives the protein CASSQGGLAGPYEQYF.

The chain employs TRBV12-3 or TRBV12-4 and TRBJ2-5; no reliable D call. The CDR3 totals 13 residues. V lost 3 bases to trimming and J lost 5 bases, with 10 bases between them. The CDR3 DNA reads TGTGCCAGCAGTTTTCAGCAGAGGGAGACCCAGTACTTC. Encoded protein: CASSFQQRETQYF.

This chain connects TRBV11-2 to TRBJ2-5; D possibly corresponds to TRBD2 (5 bases). The length of the CDR3 is 15 residues. V lost 3 bases and J 4 bases, leaving 15 bases between the germline ends. CDR1 is SGHAT and CDR2 is FQNNGV in the germline V gene. The CDR3 reads CASSFNSGRGETQYF. CDR3 sequence (DNA): TGTGCCAGCAGCTTTAATTCAGGTCGGGGAGAGACCCAGTACTTC. The variable domain in full, with the rest retrieved from reference TRBV11-2 and TRBJ2-5, is EAGVAQSPRYKIIEKRQSVAFWCNPISGHATLYWYQQILGQGPKLLIQFQNNGVVDDSQLPKDRFSAERLKGVDSTLKIQPAKLEDSAVYLCASSFNSGRGETQYFGPGTRLLVL.

The rearrangement joins TRBV5-6 to TRBJ2-7, with 10 bases identical to TRBD2. This CDR3 is built from 14 residues. The V gene end was trimmed by 7 bases and the J gene end by 0 bases; junction bases not matched to a gene: 4. Per the germline V gene, CDR1 is SGHDT and CDR2 is YYEEEE. CDR3: CASLIAGGSYEQYF. The CDR3 nucleotides are TGTGCCAGCCTGATAGCGGGAGGCTCCTACGAGCAGTACTTC. Full variable domain (outside the CDR3, taken from reference TRBV5-6 and TRBJ2-7): DAGVTQSPTHLIKTRGQQVTLRCSPKSGHDTVSWYQQALGQGPQFIFQYYEEEERQRGNFPDRFSGHQFPNYSSELNVNALLLGDSALYLCASLIAGGSYEQYFGPGTRLTVT.

A single count supports this clone. This chain links TRBV4-2 with TRBJ1-2; D is ambiguous. Trimming pared 1 base from V and 2 bases from J, leaving 8 bases between. CDR3 length equals 14 residues. CDR1 and CDR2 (germline): LGHNA, YNFKEQ. In DNA form, the CDR3 reads TGTGCCAGCAGCCAAGTGGGCCAAAACTATGGCTACACCTTC. Encoded protein: CASSQVGQNYGYTF.